The rows below give T cell receptor beta chains drawn from one sample of a study of T cell changes during pregnancy in multiple sclerosis. Produced via immunoSEQ multiplex PCR; TCRdb's table is partial and in-frame only. The profile shows about 49,000 clones, 80% to 95% of them singletons. Sequenced material: peripheral blood, taken after pregnancy. The receptors shown here come from a female donor with multiple sclerosis, enrolled in a pregnancy study. CDR3s include the opening cysteine and the closing phenylalanine or tryptophan. The D gene is left open where the match is weak. The size field is filled for only some rows; it gives once, few, many or a size class.

d_call	v_call	j_call	clone_size	cdr3_aa	cdr3_nt
.	TRBV6-1	TRBJ2-5	.	CASHPTGRETQYF	TGTGCCAGCCACCCGACAGGCCGGGAGACCCAGTACTTC
.	TRBV29-1	TRBJ2-3	.	CSGDGADTQYF	TGCAGCGGTGACGGGGCAGATACGCAGTATTTT
TRBD1	TRBV5-5	TRBJ1-2	.	CASTSTGGWGYGYTF	TGTGCCAGCACCTCAACAGGGGGCTGGGGCTATGGCTACACCTTC
.	TRBV19	TRBJ1-5	.	CASSTIDRRTNQPQHF	TGTGCCAGTAGTACAATCGACAGGAGAACCAATCAGCCCCAGCATTTT
TRBD1	TRBV19	TRBJ1-5	.	CASSLRQGWRASNQPQHF	TGTGCCAGTAGTCTTCGACAGGGGTGGAGGGCTAGCAATCAGCCCCAGCATTTT
.	TRBV14	TRBJ2-3	.	CASSQGQRNTDTQYF	TGTGCCAGCAGCCAGGGGCAACGGAACACAGATACGCAGTATTTT
.	TRBV6-4	TRBJ2-2	.	CASSDSSAGELFF	TGTGCCAGCAGTGACTCGTCGGCCGGGGAGCTGTTTTTT
TRBD1	TRBV30	TRBJ1-2	.	CAYVIQGNYGYTF	TGTGCCTATGTTATACAGGGGAACTATGGCTACACCTTC
.	TRBV4-1	TRBJ2-7	.	CASSRGTTEQYF	TGCGCCAGCAGCCGGGGGACAACCGAGCAGTACTTC
.	TRBV19	TRBJ1-1	.	CASSTSLRAEAFF	TGTGCCAGTAGTACCAGCCTCAGGGCTGAAGCTTTCTTT
TRBD1	TRBV18	TRBJ1-4	.	CASSPLGQHATNEKLFF	TGTGCCAGCTCACCCCTGGGACAGCATGCAACTAATGAAAAACTGTTTTTT
TRBD2	TRBV6-5	TRBJ2-3	.	CASSLVAGGTDTQYF	TGTGCCAGCAGTTTGGTAGCGGGGGGCACAGATACGCAGTATTTT
TRBD1	TRBV4-1	TRBJ1-2	.	CASSPTGGPTYGYTF	TGCGCCAGCAGCCCGACAGGGGGCCCCACCTATGGCTACACCTTC
TRBD2	TRBV5-4	TRBJ2-3	.	CASSLVWLAGTTDTQYF	TGTGCCAGCAGCTTGGTTTGGCTAGCGGGGACCACAGATACGCAGTATTTT
.	TRBV21-1	TRBJ1-4	.	CASSNLSQLNEKLFF	TGTGCCAGCAGCAATTTGTCACAGCTGAATGAAAAACTGTTTTTT
TRBD1	TRBV19	TRBJ1-1	.	CASSDHRGNTEAFF	TGTGCCAGTAGTGACCACAGGGGTAACACTGAAGCTTTCTTT
.	TRBV10-3	TRBJ2-7	.	CAISEGRAGDEQYF	TGTGCCATCAGTGAAGGCAGGGCAGGCGACGAGCAGTACTTC
.	TRBV6-1	TRBJ2-7	.	CASRPDTISYEQYF	TGTGCCAGCAGACCCGACACCATCTCCTACGAGCAGTACTTC
.	TRBV30	TRBJ2-2	.	CAWRGWKKCRGGELFF	TGTGCCTGGAGAGGTTGGAAAAAGTGTCGGGGCGGGGAGCTGTTTTTT
TRBD1	TRBV7-2	TRBJ1-1	once	CASSPRVAGGRVEAFF	TGTGCCAGCAGCCCCCGGGTGGCAGGGGGTAGGGTTGAAGCTTTCTTT
TRBD2	TRBV6-4	TRBJ2-1	.	CASSDLAGAYNEQFF	TGTGCCAGCAGTGACCTAGCGGGGGCATACAATGAGCAGTTCTTC
TRBD1	TRBV5-6	TRBJ1-1	.	CASSPRDRAEAFF	TGTGCCAGCAGCCCGAGGGACAGGGCTGAAGCTTTCTTT
.	TRBV30	TRBJ1-5	once	CAWSQGNQPQHF	TGTGCCTGGAGTCAGGGAAATCAGCCCCAGCATTTT
.	TRBV27	TRBJ2-7	.	CASSLRTPIYEQYF	TGTGCCAGCAGTTTACGGACACCTATCTACGAGCAGTACTTC
TRBD1	TRBV7-2	TRBJ2-1	.	CASSLVGQGFNEQFF	TGTGCCAGCAGCTTAGTGGGACAGGGATTCAATGAGCAGTTCTTC
.	TRBV19	TRBJ1-4	few	CARACNEKLFF	TGTGCCAGAGCGTGTAATGAAAAACTGTTTTTT
.	TRBV4-3	TRBJ2-2	.	CASSQDVWGANTGELFF	TGCGCCAGCAGCCAAGACGTCTGGGGGGCGAACACCGGGGAGCTGTTTTTT
.	TRBV4-3	TRBJ2-6	.	CASSQDSGTGANVLTF	TGCGCCAGCAGCCAAGATTCCGGGACTGGGGCCAACGTCCTGACTTTC
TRBD1	TRBV7-3	TRBJ2-3	.	CASSLVPGQGTDTQYF	TGTGCCAGCAGCTTAGTTCCGGGACAGGGAACAGATACGCAGTATTTT
TRBD1	TRBV4-1	TRBJ1-4	.	CASSQDGTGDEKLFF	TGCGCCAGCAGCCAAGACGGGACAGGGGACGAAAAACTGTTTTTT
TRBD1	TRBV18	TRBJ1-5	.	CASSPTGTGGNQPQHF	TGTGCCAGCTCACCAACCGGGACAGGGGGAAATCAGCCCCAGCATTTT
.	TRBV7-2	TRBJ1-5	.	CASSQNSNQPQHF	TGTGCCAGCAGCCAGAATAGCAATCAGCCCCAGCATTTT
.	TRBV4-2	TRBJ1-2	.	CASSQESRAGNYGYTF	TGTGCCAGCAGCCAAGAGTCACGGGCGGGTAACTATGGCTACACCTTC
.	TRBV9	TRBJ2-5	.	CASSVLGQGGQETQYF	TGTGCCAGCAGCGTATTGGGGCAGGGAGGACAAGAGACCCAGTACTTC
TRBD2	TRBV18	TRBJ2-5	.	CASESGGRQETQYF	TGTGCCAGCGAGAGCGGGGGGCGTCAAGAGACCCAGTACTTC
TRBD2	TRBV9	TRBJ2-5	.	CASSVSTSGGTQETQYF	TGTGCCAGCAGCGTCTCCACTAGCGGGGGGACCCAAGAGACCCAGTACTTC
.	TRBV10-3	TRBJ1-2	.	CAISESGGIYGYTF	TGTGCCATCAGTGAAAGCGGGGGCATCTATGGCTACACCTTC
.	TRBV9	TRBJ2-2	.	CASNFDTSIGELFF	TGTGCCAGCAACTTTGACACATCTATCGGGGAGCTGTTTTTT
.	TRBV5-4	TRBJ1-2	.	CASSISTVPSEGYTF	TGTGCCAGCAGCATTTCGACAGTCCCCTCTGAGGGCTACACCTTC